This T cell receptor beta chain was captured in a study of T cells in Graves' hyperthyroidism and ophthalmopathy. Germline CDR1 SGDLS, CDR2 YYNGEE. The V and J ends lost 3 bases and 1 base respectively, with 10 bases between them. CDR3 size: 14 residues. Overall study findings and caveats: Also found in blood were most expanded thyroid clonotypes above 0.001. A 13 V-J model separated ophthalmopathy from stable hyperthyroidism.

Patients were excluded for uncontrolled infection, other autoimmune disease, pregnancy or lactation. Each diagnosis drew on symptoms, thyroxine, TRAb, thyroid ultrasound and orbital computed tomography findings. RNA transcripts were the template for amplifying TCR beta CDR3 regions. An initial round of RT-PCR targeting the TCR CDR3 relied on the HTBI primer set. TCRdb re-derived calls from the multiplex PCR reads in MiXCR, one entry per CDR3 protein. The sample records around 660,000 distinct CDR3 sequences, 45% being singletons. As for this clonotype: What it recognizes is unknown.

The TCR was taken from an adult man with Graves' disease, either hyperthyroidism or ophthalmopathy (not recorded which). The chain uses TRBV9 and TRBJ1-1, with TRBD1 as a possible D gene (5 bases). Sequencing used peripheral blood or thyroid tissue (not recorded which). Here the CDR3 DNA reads TGTGCCAGCAGCGCTAGGGGAGAGAACACTGAAGCTTTCTTT. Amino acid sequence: CASSARGENTEAFF.